Shown below are 12 T cell receptor beta chains from a single sample sequenced in a study of vaccination effects on CD4 cells after COVID-19. Generated by immunoSEQ multiplex PCR, the TCRdb table keeps only in-frame clones and is missing some. Of about 55,000 clones detected, more than 60% appear once; the ten largest clones hold around 17%. Their antigens are not known. Ahead of sequencing, the ViraFEST assay grew antigen-specific CD4+ T cells using viral peptide pools. Isolating CD4+ T cells followed 9 to 11 days of culture. Vaccinees lacked prior SARS-CoV-2 infection and tested negative for nucleocapsid antibodies. Material: CD4+ T cells from PBMCs cultured with SARS-CoV-2 spike peptides, obtained before COVID-19 vaccination. The receptors stem from a human donor who received a COVID-19 vaccine.

V and J are TRBV6-5 and TRBJ1-3, with 7 bases aligning to TRBD1. V dropped 4 bases and J dropped 0; count of bases not matched to a gene: 6. Germline V gene data show CDR1 as MNHEY and CDR2 as SVGAGI. CDR3 length: 16 residues. CDR3 sequence reads: CASSFGQANSGNTIYF. CDR3 coding DNA: TGTGCCAGCAGTTTTGGACAGGCCAACTCTGGAAACACCATATATTTT.

This clone occurred once. The chain recombines TRBV3-1 (or the pseudogene TRBV3-2) with TRBJ2-7; a possible D gene is TRBD1 (6 bases). The CDR3 is 15 amino acids. CDR1 is LGHDT, CDR2 YNNKEL, per germline (reference sequence). Between the trimmed V and J ends, which lost 2 bases and 1 base, there was a span of 12 bases. CDR3 protein: CASSQPTGVSYEQYF. The CDR3 bases are TGTGCCAGCAGCCAACCGACAGGAGTTTCCTACGAGCAGTACTTC.

The chain uses TRBV6-5 and TRBJ2-5, with a possible D match to TRBD2 (6 bases). This CDR3 spans 14 amino acids. The V gene's germline CDR1 is MNHEY and CDR2 SVGAGI. Trimming left V 6 bases short and J 5 bases short, with 16 bases between. CDR3 sequence (DNA): TGTGCCAGCAGGGGGGGTGGGGGTGGGGAGACCCAGTACTTC. It is translated as CASRGGGGGETQYF.

The CDR3 coding sequence is TGTGCCAGCAGCCTCTCGGTGAGGGGCACTGAAGCTTTCTTT. Protein: CASSLSVRGTEAFF. The chain combines TRBV3-1 (or the pseudogene TRBV3-2) with TRBJ1-1; possible D gene TRBD1, 5 bases. This CDR3 contains 14 residues. Germline V gives CDR1 LGHDT, CDR2 YNNKEL (reference sequence). The V gene lost 4 bases and the J gene lost 4 bases, with 13 bases spanning the gap.

This clone came up a few times. V gene TRBV7-2 combines with J gene TRBJ1-1; tentatively, D is TRBD1 (5 bases). The V and J ends lost 7 bases and 0 bases respectively, with 15 bases between them. The V gene's germline CDR1 is SGHTA and CDR2 FQGNSA. The CDR3 runs 15 residues. This CDR3 reads CASTRPGLMNTEAFF. As DNA, the CDR3 is TGTGCCAGCACTCGACCAGGGCTCATGAACACTGAAGCTTTCTTT. Supplemented by reference TRBV7-2 and TRBJ1-1, the full variable domain reads GAGVSQSPSNKVTEKGKDVELRCDPISGHTALYWYRQSLGQGLEFLIYFQGNSAPDKSGLPSDRFSAERTGGSVSTLTIQRTQQEDSAVYLCASTRPGLMNTEAFFGQGTRLTVV.

This clone was counted between two and nine times. The chain joins TRBV6-5 to TRBJ2-1; the D gene is possibly TRBD2 (6 bases). Germline V gene data show CDR1 as MNHEY and CDR2 as SVGAGI. The CDR3 is 15 residues long. Trimming took off 6 bases at V and 5 bases at J, with 17 bases between the two ends. As DNA, the CDR3 is TGTGCCAGCAGACGAACACTAGCCCACCACAATGAGCAGTTCTTC. Residues: CASRRTLAHHNEQFF.

The chain carries TRBV7-9 and TRBJ2-7, with D perhaps TRBD2 (5 bases). V lost 2 bases and J 7 bases, leaving 9 bases between the germline ends. CDR3 length: 12 residues. The V gene's germline CDR1 is SEHNR and CDR2 FQNEAQ (reference sequence). CDR3 sequence (DNA): TGTGCCAGCAGCTTATCGACGGGGGAGCAGTACTTC. This codes for CASSLSTGEQYF.

This sequence joins TRBV9 and TRBJ2-5; 12 bases map to TRBD2. This CDR3 region has 17 residues. The germline V gene encodes CDR1 SGDLS and CDR2 YYNGEE. After removal of 7 bases from V and 4 bases from J, the junction contained 14 bases not matched to a gene. The CDR3 protein is CASFPSGGARGGETQYF. Here the CDR3 DNA reads TGTGCCAGCTTCCCTAGCGGGGGGGCTCGAGGGGGAGAGACCCAGTACTTC.

The V gene is TRBV27, the J gene TRBJ1-2, with 10 positions matching TRBD1. This CDR3 spans 16 amino acids. The junction had 5 bases not matched to a gene; V was cut back by 0 bases and J by 4 bases. Germline CDR1 reads MNHEY; CDR2 reads SMNVEV (reference sequence). The CDR3 nucleotides read TGTGCCAGCAGTTTATCGGGGACAGGGGCTGTCTATGGCTACACCTTC. Protein: CASSLSGTGAVYGYTF.

This chain uses TRBV30 with TRBJ2-2, with D possibly being TRBD1 (6 bases). CDR3 length: 15 amino acids. CDR1 is GTSNPN and CDR2 is SVGIG in the germline V gene (reference sequence). Trimming left V 5 bases short and J 0 bases short, with 13 bases between. CDR3 loop: CAWATGFANTGELFF. As DNA, the CDR3 is TGTGCCTGGGCTACAGGGTTCGCGAACACCGGGGAGCTGTTTTTT.

The rearrangement joins TRBV10-2 to TRBJ2-2; 7 bases are a match to TRBD2. The CDR3 covers 15 residues. The germline V gene has CDR1 WSHSY and CDR2 SAAADI. V shed 3 bases, J shed 4 bases, and the junction held 5 bases outside the gene matches. The CDR3 here is CASSEKGRVTGELFF. The CDR3 DNA reads as TGCGCCAGCAGTGAAAAGGGGAGGGTCACCGGGGAGCTGTTTTTT.

The chain is built from TRBV28 and TRBJ2-5; 13 bases match TRBD2. Germline lookup yields CDR1 MDHEN and CDR2 SYDVKM. Trimming cost V 5 bases and J 3 bases; bases outside gene matches: 24. The CDR3 is made up of 22 amino acids. The CDR3 nucleotides read TGTGCCAGCAGTACCAACCGATGGACTAGCGGGAGTAGAGGAGTGGGGAAAGAGACCCAGTACTTC. As protein: CASSTNRWTSGSRGVGKETQYF.